This T cell receptor beta chain came from a study of T cells of healthy individuals. From the 5' RACE reads, TCRdb called clonotypes with MiXCR, one entry per CDR3 protein. The sample holds some 69,000 distinct CDR3 sequences; about a sixth are singletons and the top ten take 4% to 5%. The sample holds many counts of this clonotype. This TCR was sampled from a human donor in good health.

The DNA of the CDR3 is TGTGCCAGCCAAGATTCTGGGGCCAACGTCCTGACTTTC. Residues: CASQDSGANVLTF. The chain employs TRBV28 and TRBJ2-6; D call uncertain. Germline CDR1 reads MDHEN; CDR2 reads SYDVKM. The CDR3 consists of 13 residues. Trimming removed 8 bases from V and 1 base from J, with 6 bases in between.